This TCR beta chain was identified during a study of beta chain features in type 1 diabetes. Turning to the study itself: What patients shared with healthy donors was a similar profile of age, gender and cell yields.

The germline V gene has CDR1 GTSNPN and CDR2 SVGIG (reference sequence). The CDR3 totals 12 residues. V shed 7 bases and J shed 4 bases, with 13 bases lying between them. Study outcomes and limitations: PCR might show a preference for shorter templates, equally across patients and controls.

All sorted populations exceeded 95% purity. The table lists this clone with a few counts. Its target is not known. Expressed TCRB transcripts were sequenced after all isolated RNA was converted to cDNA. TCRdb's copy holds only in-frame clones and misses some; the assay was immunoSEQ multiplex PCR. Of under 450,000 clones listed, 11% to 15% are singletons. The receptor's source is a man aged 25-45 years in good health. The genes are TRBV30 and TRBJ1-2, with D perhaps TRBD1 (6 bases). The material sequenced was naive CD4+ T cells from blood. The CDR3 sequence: CAFGQSFYGYTF. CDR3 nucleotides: TGTGCCTTCGGACAGTCCTTCTATGGCTACACCTTC.